Sequencing of this T cell receptor (beta chain) was carried out in a study of T-cell reconstitution after alpha-beta-depleted transplantation in children. Findings of the study overall: About two months after transplant, alpha-beta T cells reportedly came from several hundred expanded graft clones. Newly made T cells mostly supplied T-cell counts and diversity one year after transplant. The high TCRbeta diversity at day 60 in some patients came from surviving recipient T cells and thymic progenitors.

Researchers prepared the TCRbeta library using unique molecular identifiers, the study reports. One entry per CDR3 protein results from TCRdb running MiXCR on the PCR reads. The data hold 490,000 or so distinct CDR3 sequences, with about 10% observed a single time. The length of the CDR3 is 14 residues. Germline CDR1 MNHEY, CDR2 SVGAGI. V lost 2 bases to trimming and J lost 0 bases, with 7 bases between them. This clonotype was seen many times. Its specificity is unknown. V usage is TRBV6-5 and J usage is TRBJ2-5; D tentatively reads TRBD1 or TRBD2 (5 bases each). The starting material was PBMCs, obtained before TCRalphabeta/CD19-depleted stem cell transplant. This clonotype was sampled from a child younger than 10 with inherited bone marrow failure, due to receive a stem cell transplant. This chain's CDR3 is CASSYGGDQETQYF. In nucleotides, the CDR3 is TGTGCCAGCAGTTACGGGGGAGACCAAGAGACCCAGTACTTC.